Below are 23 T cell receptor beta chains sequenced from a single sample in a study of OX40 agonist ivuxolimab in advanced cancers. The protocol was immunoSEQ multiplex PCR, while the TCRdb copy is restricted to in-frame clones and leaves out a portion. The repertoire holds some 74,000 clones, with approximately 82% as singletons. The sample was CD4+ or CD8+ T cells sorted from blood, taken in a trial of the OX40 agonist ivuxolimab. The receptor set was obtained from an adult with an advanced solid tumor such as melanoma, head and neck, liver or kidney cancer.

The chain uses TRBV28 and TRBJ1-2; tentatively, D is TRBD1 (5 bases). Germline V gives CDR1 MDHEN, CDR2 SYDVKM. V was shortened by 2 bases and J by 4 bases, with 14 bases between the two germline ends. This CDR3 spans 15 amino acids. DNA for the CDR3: TGTGCCAGCAGTTTACTTTTGGGACGGGGCTATGGCTACACCTTC. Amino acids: CASSLLLGRGYGYTF.

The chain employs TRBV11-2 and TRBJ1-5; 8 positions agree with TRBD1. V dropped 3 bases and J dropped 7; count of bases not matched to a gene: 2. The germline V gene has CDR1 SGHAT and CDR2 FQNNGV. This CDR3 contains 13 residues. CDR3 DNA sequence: TGTGCCAGCAGCTTTACAGGGGGACAGCCCCAGCATTTT. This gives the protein CASSFTGGQPQHF.

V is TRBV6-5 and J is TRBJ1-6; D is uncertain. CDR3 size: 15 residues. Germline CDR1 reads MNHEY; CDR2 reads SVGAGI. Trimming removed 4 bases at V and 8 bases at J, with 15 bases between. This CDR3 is CASSSSYVRDSPLHF. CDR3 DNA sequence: TGTGCCAGCAGTTCCAGTTACGTTAGGGATTCACCCCTCCACTTT.

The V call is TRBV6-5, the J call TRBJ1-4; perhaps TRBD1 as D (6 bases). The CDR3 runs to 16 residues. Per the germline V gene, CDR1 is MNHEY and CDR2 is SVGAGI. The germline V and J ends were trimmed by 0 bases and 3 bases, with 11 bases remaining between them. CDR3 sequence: CASSYSARGPNEKLFF. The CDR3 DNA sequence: TGTGCCAGCAGTTACTCCGCCAGGGGCCCTAATGAAAAACTGTTTTTT.

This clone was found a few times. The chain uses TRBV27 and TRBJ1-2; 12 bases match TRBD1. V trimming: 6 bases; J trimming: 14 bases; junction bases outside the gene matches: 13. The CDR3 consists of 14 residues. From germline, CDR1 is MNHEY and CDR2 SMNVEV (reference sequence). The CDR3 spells CASSLLRGQGARTF. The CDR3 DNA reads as TGTGCCAGCAGCCTTCTTCGGGGACAGGGGGCGCGGACCTTC.

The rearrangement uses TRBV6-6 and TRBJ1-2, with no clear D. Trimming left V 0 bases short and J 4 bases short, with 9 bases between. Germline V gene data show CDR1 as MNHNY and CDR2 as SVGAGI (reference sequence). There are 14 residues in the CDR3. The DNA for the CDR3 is TGTGCCAGCAGTTACTCGACTGGGCTCTATGGCTACACCTTC. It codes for CASSYSTGLYGYTF.

As DNA, the CDR3 is TGTGCCAGCAGCCAAGAGGCTAGCGGAGCCCTCTCCTACGAGCAGTACTTC. Protein: CASSQEASGALSYEQYF. This chain links TRBV4-2 with TRBJ2-7; 7 bases match TRBD2. Germline V gene sequence: CDR1 LGHNA, CDR2 YNFKEQ. The length of the CDR3 is 17 residues. V lost 0 bases, J lost 0 bases, and 8 bases stayed unmatched.

The CDR3 nucleotides read TGTGCCAGCAGCAGTGAGTTATCTCGACAAAGTCGGGCCAACGTCCTGACTTTC. This sequence encodes CASSSELSRQSRANVLTF. The J gene is TRBJ2-6, the V gene TRBV11-3, with no clear D. The CDR3 length is 18 residues. V lost 5 bases to trimming and J lost 5 bases, with 22 bases between them. The germline V gene has CDR1 SGHNT and CDR2 YENEEA.

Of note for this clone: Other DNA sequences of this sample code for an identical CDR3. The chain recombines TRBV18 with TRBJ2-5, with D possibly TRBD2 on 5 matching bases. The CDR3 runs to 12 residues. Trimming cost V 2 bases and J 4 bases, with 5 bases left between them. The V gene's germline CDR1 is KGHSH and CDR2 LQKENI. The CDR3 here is CASSPGGETQYF. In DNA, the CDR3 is TGTGCCAGCTCACCAGGAGGAGAGACCCAGTACTTC.

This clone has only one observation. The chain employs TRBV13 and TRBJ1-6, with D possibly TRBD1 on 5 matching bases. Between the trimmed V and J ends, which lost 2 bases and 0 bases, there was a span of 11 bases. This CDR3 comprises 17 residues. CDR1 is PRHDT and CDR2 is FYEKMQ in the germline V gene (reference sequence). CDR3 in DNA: TGTGCCAGCAGCTTACAGGGATATGGCTCCTATAATTCACCCCTCCACTTT. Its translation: CASSLQGYGSYNSPLHF.

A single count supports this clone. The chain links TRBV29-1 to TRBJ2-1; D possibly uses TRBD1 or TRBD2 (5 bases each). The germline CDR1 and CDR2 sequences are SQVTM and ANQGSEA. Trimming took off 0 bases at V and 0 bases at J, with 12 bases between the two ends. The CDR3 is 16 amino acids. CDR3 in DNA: TGCAGCGTTGAAGATCCGGGACCCAGCTCCTACAATGAGCAGTTCTTC. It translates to CSVEDPGPSSYNEQFF.

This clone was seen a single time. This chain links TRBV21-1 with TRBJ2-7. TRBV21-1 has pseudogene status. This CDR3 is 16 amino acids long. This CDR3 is CASSKRGDPKDYEQYF. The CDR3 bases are TGTGCCAGCAGCAAAAGGGGGGACCCTAAGGATTACGAGCAGTACTTC.

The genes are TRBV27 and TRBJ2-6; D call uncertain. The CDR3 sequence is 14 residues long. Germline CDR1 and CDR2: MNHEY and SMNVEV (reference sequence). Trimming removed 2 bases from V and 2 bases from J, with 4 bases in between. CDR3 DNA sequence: TGTGCCAGCAGTTTAGGGGCTGGGGCCAACGTCCTGACTTTC. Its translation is CASSLGAGANVLTF.

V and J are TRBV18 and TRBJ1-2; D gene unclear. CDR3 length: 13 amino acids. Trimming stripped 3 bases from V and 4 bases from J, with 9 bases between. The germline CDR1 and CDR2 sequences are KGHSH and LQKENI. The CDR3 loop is CASSPDRSYGYTF. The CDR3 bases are TGTGCCAGCTCACCGGATCGGTCCTATGGCTACACCTTC.

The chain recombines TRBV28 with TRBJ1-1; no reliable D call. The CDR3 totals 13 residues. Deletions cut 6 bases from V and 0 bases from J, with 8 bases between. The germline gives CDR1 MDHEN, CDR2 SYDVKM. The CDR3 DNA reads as TGTGCCAGCAGGGGAGTCCTGAACACTGAAGCTTTCTTT. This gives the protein CASRGVLNTEAFF.

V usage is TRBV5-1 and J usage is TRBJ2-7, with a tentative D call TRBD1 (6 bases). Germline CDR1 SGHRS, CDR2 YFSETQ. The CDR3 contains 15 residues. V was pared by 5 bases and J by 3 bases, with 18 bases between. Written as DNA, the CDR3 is TGCGCCAGCAGACCGGACAGCTCTACCCTCTACGAGCAGTACTTC. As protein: CASRPDSSTLYEQYF.

The chain's CDR3 is CASSLGSNQPQHF. CDR3 bases: TGTGCCAGCAGCTTGGGGTCCAATCAGCCCCAGCATTTT. The genes are TRBV5-5 and TRBJ1-5; D ambiguous. Germline assignment: CDR1 SGHKS and CDR2 YYEKEE (reference sequence). Between the trimmed V and J ends, which lost 0 bases and 3 bases, there was a span of 4 bases. The CDR3 length is 13 residues.

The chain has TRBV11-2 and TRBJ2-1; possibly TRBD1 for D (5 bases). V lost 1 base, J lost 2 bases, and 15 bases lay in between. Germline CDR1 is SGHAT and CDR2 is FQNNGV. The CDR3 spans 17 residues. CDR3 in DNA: TGTGCCAGCAGCTTAGTGCGGAGCAGGGTAACCTACAATGAGCAGTTCTTC. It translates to CASSLVRSRVTYNEQFF.

The DNA for the CDR3 is TGTGCCAGCAGCTTCAATGGAGCGGGGAACACAGATACGCAGTATTTT. Protein sequence: CASSFNGAGNTDTQYF. The genes are TRBV7-2 and TRBJ2-3; TRBD2 agrees at 7 bases. Unmatched junction bases numbered 8, after V lost 3 bases and J lost 2 bases. The germline V gene encodes CDR1 SGHTA and CDR2 FQGNSA. The CDR3 spans 16 residues.

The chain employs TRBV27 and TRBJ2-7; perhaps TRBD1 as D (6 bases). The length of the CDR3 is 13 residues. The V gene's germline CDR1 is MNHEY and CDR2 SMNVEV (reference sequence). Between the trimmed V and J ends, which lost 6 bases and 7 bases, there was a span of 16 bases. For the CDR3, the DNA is TGTGCCAGCAGACCTACAGGGATGGGGGAGCAGTACTTC. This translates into CASRPTGMGEQYF.

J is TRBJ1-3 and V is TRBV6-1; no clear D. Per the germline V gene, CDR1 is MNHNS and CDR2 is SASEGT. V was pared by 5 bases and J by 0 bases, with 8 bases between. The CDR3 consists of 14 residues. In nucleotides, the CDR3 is TGTGCCAGCAGTCAGCGGGCCTCTGGAAACACCATATATTTT. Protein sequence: CASSQRASGNTIYF.

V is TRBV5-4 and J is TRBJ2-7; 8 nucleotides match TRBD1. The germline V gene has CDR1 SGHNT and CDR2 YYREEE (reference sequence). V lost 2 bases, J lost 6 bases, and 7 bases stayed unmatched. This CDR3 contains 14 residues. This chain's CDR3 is CASSFQGARSEQYF. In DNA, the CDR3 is TGTGCCAGCAGCTTTCAGGGGGCGCGGAGCGAGCAGTACTTC.

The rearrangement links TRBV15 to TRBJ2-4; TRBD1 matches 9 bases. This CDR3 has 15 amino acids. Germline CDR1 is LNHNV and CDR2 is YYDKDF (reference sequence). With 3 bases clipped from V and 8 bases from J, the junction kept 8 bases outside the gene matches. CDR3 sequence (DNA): TGTGCCACCAGCAGGAGCAGGACAGGGGTAGACATTCAGTACTTC. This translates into CATSRSRTGVDIQYF.